A single TCR beta chain is shown here with its context. The sample comes from a study of technical replicates of blood from four donors. The CDR3 loop spans 16 amino acids. V gave up 1 base and J gave up 3 bases; unmatched junction bases: 7. Per germline, CDR1 MGHRA and CDR2 YSYEKL. Profiling relied on immunoSEQ multiplex PCR, and the TCRdb table lists in-frame clones only, not all of them. Of some 99,000 clones detected, 95% appear once; the ten largest clones hold just over 0.2%. This TCR was sampled from a human donor in good health. What was sequenced was T cells isolated from PBMCs. The V and J genes are TRBV4-1 and TRBJ2-3, with 7 nucleotides matching TRBD2. The CDR3 spells CASSQVGRERTDTQYF. CDR3 in DNA: TGCGCCAGCAGCCAAGTTGGGAGGGAAAGGACAGATACGCAGTATTTT.